The clone carrying this TCR beta chain occurred once. Using immunoSEQ multiplex PCR, the repertoire was profiled, and TCRdb retains in-frame clones only, with some absent. The data hold under 200,000 clones, with 84% observed a single time. Trimming shortened V by 4 bases and J by 5 bases, and 12 bases separated the two germline ends. Per the germline V gene, CDR1 is LNHNV and CDR2 is YYDKDF (reference sequence). The CDR3 is 14 amino acids. This sample is part of a study of blood T cell repertoires in COVID-19. The sequence came from a man younger than 35 with active or convalescent COVID-19. V usage is TRBV15 and J usage is TRBJ1-5, with D maybe TRBD1 (6 bases). The source material was peripheral blood. The CDR3 protein is CATSNRDIYQPQHF. The CDR3, as DNA: TGTGCCACCAGCAATCGGGACATCTATCAGCCCCAGCATTTT.